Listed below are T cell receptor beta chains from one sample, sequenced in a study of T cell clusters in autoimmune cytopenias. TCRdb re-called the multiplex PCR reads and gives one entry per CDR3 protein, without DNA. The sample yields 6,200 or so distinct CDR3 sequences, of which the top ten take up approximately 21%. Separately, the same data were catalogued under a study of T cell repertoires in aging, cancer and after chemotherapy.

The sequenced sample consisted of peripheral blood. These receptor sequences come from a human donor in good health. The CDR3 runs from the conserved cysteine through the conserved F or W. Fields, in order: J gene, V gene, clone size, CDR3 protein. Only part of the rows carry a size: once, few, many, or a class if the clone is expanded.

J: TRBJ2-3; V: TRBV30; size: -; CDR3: CAWSQGPGTSGRTDTQYF
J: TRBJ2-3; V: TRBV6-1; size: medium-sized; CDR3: CASSALAGTTDTQYF
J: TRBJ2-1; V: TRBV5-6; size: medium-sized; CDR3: CASSEKAGVIPNEQFF
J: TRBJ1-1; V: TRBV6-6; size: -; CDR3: CASSYSPGRTVNTEAFF
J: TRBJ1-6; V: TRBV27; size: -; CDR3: CASSTQGFIPHNSPLHF
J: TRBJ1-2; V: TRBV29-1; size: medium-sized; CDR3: CSVEEGAYGYTF
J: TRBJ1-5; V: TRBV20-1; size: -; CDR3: CSAQGGRGPDQPQHF
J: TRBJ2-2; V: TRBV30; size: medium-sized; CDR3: CAWNPVNTGELFF
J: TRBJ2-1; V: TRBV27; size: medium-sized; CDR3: CASSKSREQFF
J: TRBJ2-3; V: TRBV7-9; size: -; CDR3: CASPPGGSGASTDTQYF
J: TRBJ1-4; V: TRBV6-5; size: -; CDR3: CASSIAQGAATNEKLFF
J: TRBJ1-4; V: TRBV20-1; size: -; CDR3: CSASLGGETNEKLFF
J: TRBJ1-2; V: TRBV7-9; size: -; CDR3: CASSLARDDYGYTF
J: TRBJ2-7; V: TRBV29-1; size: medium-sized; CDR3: CSVETDSLRDEQYF
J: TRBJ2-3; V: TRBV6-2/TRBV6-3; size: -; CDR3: CASSAGQVSTDTQYF
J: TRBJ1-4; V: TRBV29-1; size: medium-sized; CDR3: CSAFSSSAEKLFF
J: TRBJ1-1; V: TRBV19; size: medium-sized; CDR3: CASFRGPDTEAFF
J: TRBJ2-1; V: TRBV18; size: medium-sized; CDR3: CASSRATGDNEQFF
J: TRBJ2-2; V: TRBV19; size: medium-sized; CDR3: CASSIGSGMNTGELFF
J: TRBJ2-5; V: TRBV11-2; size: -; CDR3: CASSFSRAETQYF
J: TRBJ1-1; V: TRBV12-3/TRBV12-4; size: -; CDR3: CASSPQQLNTEAFF
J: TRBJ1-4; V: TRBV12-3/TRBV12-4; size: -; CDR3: CASSLGGSLTTNEKLFF
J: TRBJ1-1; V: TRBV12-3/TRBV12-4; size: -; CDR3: CASSLQVTEAFF
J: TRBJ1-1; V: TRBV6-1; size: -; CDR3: CASSYSENTEAFF
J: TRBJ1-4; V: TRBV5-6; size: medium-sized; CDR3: CASSLGGGTNEKLFF
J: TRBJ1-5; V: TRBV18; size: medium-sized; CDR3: CASSPNQENQPQHF
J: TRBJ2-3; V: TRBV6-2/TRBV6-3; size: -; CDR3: CASIRGGLGAADTQYF
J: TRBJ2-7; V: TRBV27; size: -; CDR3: CASRPSGTATYEQYF
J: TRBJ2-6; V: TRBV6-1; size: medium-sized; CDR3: CASSDPSSGANVLTF
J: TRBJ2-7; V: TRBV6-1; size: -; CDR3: CASTPGTGIYEQYF
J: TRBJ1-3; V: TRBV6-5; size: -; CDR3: CASSLGGDSGNTIYF
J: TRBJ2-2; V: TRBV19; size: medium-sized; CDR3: CASSNGGLGGELFF
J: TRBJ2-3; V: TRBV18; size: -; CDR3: CASSPQIRTGGTDTQYF
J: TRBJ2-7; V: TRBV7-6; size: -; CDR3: CASSARLAGPYEQYF